The 27 T cell receptor beta chains below come from one sample, sequenced in a study of beta chain features in type 1 diabetes. Reverse transcription of all isolated RNA meant that expressed TCRB transcripts were sequenced. Method: immunoSEQ multiplex PCR; TCRdb's copy keeps in-frame clones and lacks some. The table includes about 45,000 clones, around 50% detected once. The sample was Tregs from blood. The receptors come from a young woman in good health.

CDR3 in DNA: TGTGCCAGCAGCTTCAGTCAAGAAGCTTTCTTT. Translated: CASSFSQEAFF. The rearrangement links TRBV5-6 to TRBJ1-1; D gene unclear. Per the germline V gene, CDR1 is SGHDT and CDR2 is YYEEEE. The V gene lost 2 bases and the J gene lost 8 bases, with 7 bases spanning the gap. The CDR3 runs to 11 residues.

The chain has TRBV5-1 and TRBJ2-5, with 9 bases matching TRBD1. V was clipped by 2 bases and J by 0 bases; unmatched bases: 2. The CDR3 has 15 amino acids. Germline V gives CDR1 SGHRS, CDR2 YFSETQ. As DNA, the CDR3 is TGCGCCAGCAGCTTCGGGACAGGGCACCAAGAGACCCAGTACTTC. Amino acids: CASSFGTGHQETQYF.

V gene TRBV7-9 combines with J gene TRBJ2-1; D gene unclear. The V end lost 0 bases, the J end lost 7 bases, and 4 bases lay between the germline ends. Per the germline V gene, CDR1 is SEHNR and CDR2 is FQNEAQ (reference sequence). This CDR3 has 12 amino acids. The CDR3, as DNA: TGTGCCAGCAGCTTAGCCGTAAATGAGCAGTTCTTC. Translated: CASSLAVNEQFF.

Regarding this clone: Within the sample, other DNA sequences also encode this same CDR3. CDR3 sequence: CASSYREGQPQHF. CDR3 DNA sequence: TGTGCCAGCAGTTACCGGGAGGGTCAGCCCCAGCATTTT. The V call is TRBV6-5, the J call TRBJ1-5; D is uncertain. Germline V gene data show CDR1 as MNHEY and CDR2 as SVGAGI. This CDR3 region has 13 residues. V shed 2 bases and J shed 6 bases, with 8 bases lying between them.

This rearrangement joins TRBV5-1 to TRBJ2-2, with 7 bases identical to TRBD1. J was trimmed by 1 base and V by 4 bases; bases with no gene match: 7. The length of the CDR3 is 16 residues. Germline V gene sequence: CDR1 SGHRS, CDR2 YFSETQ. CDR3: CASSPGTAKNTGELFF. CDR3 sequence (DNA): TGCGCCAGCAGCCCCGGGACAGCTAAGAACACCGGGGAGCTGTTTTTT.

This clone was found once. The chain carries TRBV4-2 and TRBJ2-3; the match to TRBD2 covers 7 bases. With 3 bases clipped from V and 1 base from J, the junction kept 10 bases outside the gene matches. Germline loops: CDR1 LGHNA, CDR2 YNFKEQ. This CDR3 comprises 17 residues. This chain's CDR3 is CASSHASASGCTDTQYF. DNA of the CDR3: TGTGCCAGCAGCCACGCCTCTGCTAGCGGATGCACAGATACGCAGTATTTT.

This CDR3 is CASSQDLVAGGYNEQFF. CDR3 bases: TGCGCCAGCAGCCAAGATCTGGTAGCGGGAGGTTACAATGAGCAGTTCTTC. The V and J genes are TRBV4-3 and TRBJ2-1, with TRBD2 matching 10 bases. The CDR3 covers 17 residues. With 0 bases clipped from V and 4 bases from J, the junction kept 6 bases outside the gene matches. Germline-derived CDR1 and CDR2 are LGHNA and YSLEER.

The sample holds a few counts of this clone. The chain employs TRBV6-5 and TRBJ1-6, with 9 positions matching TRBD1. J was trimmed by 8 bases and V by 7 bases; bases with no gene match: 6. This CDR3 region has 14 residues. CDR1 is MNHEY and CDR2 is SVGAGI in the germline V gene. This CDR3 is CASNSGTGYSPLHF. The CDR3 DNA reads as TGTGCCAGCAACTCGGGGACAGGGTATTCACCCCTCCACTTT.

The CDR3, as DNA: TGTGCCACCAGCAGATTAGCGGGTAGCTCCTACAATGAGCAGTTCTTC. It is translated as CATSRLAGSSYNEQFF. The chain is built from TRBV15 and TRBJ2-1; 7 nucleotides line up with TRBD2. Germline V gene data show CDR1 as LNHNV and CDR2 as YYDKDF (reference sequence). With 2 bases clipped from V and 0 bases from J, the junction kept 4 bases outside the gene matches. CDR3 length: 16 amino acids.

This clone was observed a few times. The chain uses TRBV6-1 and TRBJ1-1; tentative D call: TRBD1 (6 bases). V lost 7 bases to trimming and J lost 4 bases, with 7 bases between them. The germline gives CDR1 MNHNS, CDR2 SASEGT. The CDR3 has 11 amino acids. The CDR3 sequence: CASKQGTEAFF. CDR3 in DNA: TGTGCCAGCAAACAGGGCACTGAAGCTTTCTTT.

V is TRBV7-9 and J is TRBJ2-1; 13 bases match TRBD2. The CDR3 sequence is 16 residues long. The J segment lost 0 bases and the V segment lost 6 bases, leaving 2 bases of the junction unmatched. CDR1 is SEHNR, CDR2 FQNEAQ, per germline (reference sequence). The DNA of the CDR3 is TGTGCCAGCAGTCGGACTAGCGGGGGCTCCTACAATGAGCAGTTCTTC. Translated, it gives CASSRTSGGSYNEQFF.

The gene calls are TRBV9 and TRBJ1-4; 8 bases are shared with TRBD1. CDR1 SGDLS and CDR2 YYNGEE come from the germline V gene. CDR3 length equals 15 residues. The ends lost 0 bases at V and 8 bases at J; junction bases unmatched: 6. CDR3 coding DNA: TGTGCCAGCAGCGTAGTAGGACAGGGCGGGGAAAAACTGTTTTTT. Amino acid sequence: CASSVVGQGGEKLFF.

The chain couples TRBV28 to TRBJ1-5, with a possible D match to TRBD1 (5 bases). Per germline, CDR1 MDHEN and CDR2 SYDVKM. The length of the CDR3 is 14 residues. Trimming shortened V by 7 bases and J by 3 bases, and 13 bases separated the two germline ends. The DNA for the CDR3 is TGTGCCAGCACCTTGGGGGGGACCAATCAGCCCCAGCATTTT. Protein: CASTLGGTNQPQHF.

The chain carries TRBV28 and TRBJ2-2, with 10 positions matching TRBD2. From germline, CDR1 is MDHEN and CDR2 SYDVKM. Trimming took 5 bases from V and 6 from J; bases not matched to a gene: 12. The CDR3 runs 17 residues. This CDR3 reads CASSPHSGRSRAGELFF. DNA of the CDR3: TGTGCCAGCAGTCCTCATAGCGGGAGGAGTAGAGCCGGGGAGCTGTTTTTT.

This clone appeared once. J is TRBJ2-1 and V is TRBV7-2; no definite D call. Germline assignment: CDR1 SGHTA and CDR2 FQGNSA. Trimming took off 2 bases at V and 7 bases at J, with 6 bases between the two ends. The CDR3 covers 12 residues. The CDR3 loop is CASSLSRNEQFF. The CDR3, as DNA: TGTGCCAGCAGCTTAAGTCGGAATGAGCAGTTCTTC.

Turning to this clone: A read error may account for a junction end that differs from germline. The chain uses TRBV28 and TRBJ2-1; possibly TRBD1 for D (6 bases). This CDR3 has 11 residues. Germline V gene sequence: CDR1 MDHEN, CDR2 SYDVKM. The CDR3 bases are TGCGGCGCCGGCAGGGGCAATGAGCAGTTCTTC. Its translation: CGAGRGNEQFF.

The chain employs TRBV6-5 and TRBJ2-7, with a tentative D call TRBD2 (5 bases). This CDR3 has 12 amino acids. Germline CDR1 reads MNHEY; CDR2 reads SVGAGI. With 5 bases removed from V and 0 bases from J, the gap between germline ends came to 5 bases. DNA for the CDR3: TGTGCCAGCAGTGGGAGCTCCTACGAGCAGTACTTC. It yields the protein CASSGSSYEQYF.

This clone has only a few counts. This rearrangement joins TRBV10-2 to TRBJ2-6; no reliable D call. The V end was cut by 7 bases, the J end by 2 bases, with 12 bases between. CDR3 length: 15 amino acids. CDR1 and CDR2 (germline): WSHSY, SAAADI. The CDR3 nucleotides are TGCGCCAGCATGTCCCCGGGTACTGGGGCCAACGTCCTGACTTTC. Translation: CASMSPGTGANVLTF.

The V and J genes are TRBV14 and TRBJ2-3; D unresolved. The CDR3 is 13 residues long. CDR1 is SGHDN and CDR2 is FVKESK in the germline V gene. Trimming cost V 1 base and J 10 bases, with 12 bases left between them. The CDR3 protein is CASSQGTLRSQYF. In nucleotides, the CDR3 is TGTGCCAGCAGCCAAGGCACTCTGCGGTCGCAGTATTTT.

This chain connects TRBV5-5 to TRBJ2-4; D gene uncertain. This CDR3 has 15 residues. Trimming pared 0 bases from V and 6 bases from J, leaving 13 bases between. In germline, CDR1 is SGHKS, CDR2 YYEKEE (reference sequence). The CDR3, as DNA: TGTGCCAGCAGCTTGGTCTCCGGGTCGATAAACATTCAGTACTTC. As protein: CASSLVSGSINIQYF.

The CDR3 loop is CASSPHRITEAFF. For the CDR3, the DNA is TGCGCCAGCAGCCCCCACAGAATCACTGAAGCTTTCTTT. The chain uses TRBV5-1 and TRBJ1-1; D remains ambiguous. The germline V gene encodes CDR1 SGHRS and CDR2 YFSETQ. With 4 bases removed from V and 4 bases from J, the gap between germline ends came to 11 bases. The CDR3 contains 13 residues. Combining the CDR3 with reference TRBV5-1 and TRBJ1-1 gives the whole variable domain KAGVTQTPRYLIKTRGQQVTLSCSPISGHRSVSWYQQTPGQGLQFLFEYFSETQRNKGNFPGRFSGRQFSNSRSEMNVSTLELGDSALYLCASSPHRITEAFFGQGTRLTVV.

This chain connects TRBV7-9 to TRBJ2-5, with 9 nucleotides matching TRBD1. CDR1 is SEHNR and CDR2 is FQNEAQ in the germline V gene (reference sequence). The CDR3 extends over 13 amino acids. The junction had 1 base not matched to a gene; V was cut back by 4 bases and J by 4 bases. In DNA, the CDR3 is TGTGCCAGCAGCTCGACAGGGGGAGAGACCCAGTACTTC. Translating gives CASSSTGGETQYF.

This clone was detected once. The chain couples TRBV5-4 to TRBJ2-1; D ambiguous. Germline loops: CDR1 SGHNT, CDR2 YYREEE (reference sequence). With 4 bases removed from V and 0 bases from J, the gap between germline ends came to 17 bases. The CDR3 runs 17 residues. In nucleotides, the CDR3 is TGTGCCAGCAGCCCGGTCCCAAGCGCGAGCTCCTACAATGAGCAGTTCTTC. This sequence encodes CASSPVPSASSYNEQFF. Variable domain in full (rest from reference TRBV5-4 and TRBJ2-1): ETGVTQSPTHLIKTRGQQVTLRCSSQSGHNTVSWYQQALGQGPQFIFQYYREEENGRGNFPPRFSGLQFPNYSSELNVNALELDDSALYLCASSPVPSASSYNEQFFGPGTRLTVL.

The chain uses TRBV28 and TRBJ1-2, with unresolved D. The CDR3 sequence is 14 residues long. Germline CDR1 is MDHEN and CDR2 is SYDVKM. The V end was cut by 7 bases, the J end by 4 bases, with 16 bases between. CDR3 DNA sequence: TGTGCCAGCACCTCTTCACGGACTCTCTATGGCTACACCTTC. This codes for CASTSSRTLYGYTF.

This chain connects TRBV7-9 to TRBJ2-5; the D gene is possibly TRBD2 (7 bases). Trimming shortened V by 5 bases and J by 5 bases, and 15 bases separated the two germline ends. The germline CDR1 and CDR2 sequences are SEHNR and FQNEAQ (reference sequence). The CDR3 sequence is 14 residues long. Here the CDR3 DNA reads TGTGCCAGCAGCGAAGCCAGGGGAGGGGAGACCCAGTACTTC. This sequence encodes CASSEARGGETQYF.

This clone has more than one count but fewer than ten. The genes are TRBV7-9 and TRBJ2-5, with 7 bases aligning to TRBD2. The germline CDR1 and CDR2 sequences are SEHNR and FQNEAQ (reference sequence). The CDR3 consists of 13 residues. The junction had 0 bases not matched to a gene; V was cut back by 2 bases and J by 3 bases. The DNA of the CDR3 is TGTGCCAGCAGCTTACTAGCGGAAGAGACCCAGTACTTC. Translated: CASSLLAEETQYF. Combining the CDR3 with reference TRBV7-9 and TRBJ2-5 gives the whole variable domain DTGVSQNPRHKITKRGQNVTFRCDPISEHNRLYWYRQTLGQGPEFLTYFQNEAQLEKSRLLSDRFSAERPKGSFSTLEIQRTEQGDSAMYLCASSLLAEETQYFGPGTRLLVL.

The V call is TRBV19, the J call TRBJ2-1; the D gene is possibly TRBD2 (6 bases). Germline V gene lookup returns CDR1 LNHDA and CDR2 SQIVND (reference sequence). The CDR3 spans 14 residues. Trimming shortened V by 4 bases and J by 3 bases, and 10 bases separated the two germline ends. This CDR3 reads CASSSRTNYNEQFF. In DNA, the CDR3 is TGTGCCAGTAGTAGCCGGACTAACTACAATGAGCAGTTCTTC.